This T cell receptor (beta chain) was captured by sequencing in a study of T-cell memory formation after mild COVID-19. About the research overall: TCR clusters were largely donor specific. Findings of the study overall: Unconfirmed was the SARS-CoV-2 specificity of second-wave clones that peaked on day 37.

CDR3 length equals 15 residues. V lost 0 bases and J 4 bases, leaving 10 bases between the germline ends. Germline CDR1 and CDR2: SGHRS and YFSETQ. With constant-segment primers, 5'RACE yielded cDNA libraries of TCR alpha and TCR beta that carried sample barcodes and UMIs. In TCRdb, the 5' RACE reads were re-called with MiXCR into one record per CDR3 protein. This sample has under 300,000 distinct CDR3 sequences, with less than 9.5% found just once. For this clonotype: Antigen specificity is unknown.

V is TRBV5-1 and J is TRBJ1-4, with TRBD1 as a possible D gene (5 bases). This clonotype originated in a man between 18 and 35 years old who had mild COVID-19 (a few samples of this study predate the infection). Cell type and time point are not known. The material sequenced was PBMCs or a T cell subset sorted from them (not recorded which). CDR3 protein: CASSLAPGGNEKLFF. DNA for the CDR3: TGCGCCAGCAGCTTGGCACCCGGGGGTAATGAAAAACTGTTTTTT.